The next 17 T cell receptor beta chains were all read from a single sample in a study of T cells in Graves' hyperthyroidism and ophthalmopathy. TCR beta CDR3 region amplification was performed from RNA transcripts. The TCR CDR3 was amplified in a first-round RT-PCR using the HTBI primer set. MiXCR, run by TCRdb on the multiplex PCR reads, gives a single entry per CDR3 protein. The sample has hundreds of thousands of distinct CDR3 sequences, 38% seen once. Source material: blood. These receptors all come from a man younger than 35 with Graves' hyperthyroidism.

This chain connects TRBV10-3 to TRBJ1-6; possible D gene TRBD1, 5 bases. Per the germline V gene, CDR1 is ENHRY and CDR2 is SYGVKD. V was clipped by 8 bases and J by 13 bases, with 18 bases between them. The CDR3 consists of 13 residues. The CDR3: CAIGDGVNQPLHF. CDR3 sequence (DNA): TGTGCCATCGGGGACGGGGTCAATCAGCCCCTCCACTTT.

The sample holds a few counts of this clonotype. Written as DNA, the CDR3 is TGCGCCAGCAGCTTGGAGGGGGGCTCGAATGGCTACACCTTC. It yields the protein CASSLEGGSNGYTF. The rearrangement joins TRBV5-1 to TRBJ1-2, with D perhaps matching TRBD1 (6 bases). Trimming took 0 bases from V and 6 from J, leaving 12 bases between them. This CDR3 region has 14 residues. The germline V gene has CDR1 SGHRS and CDR2 YFSETQ.

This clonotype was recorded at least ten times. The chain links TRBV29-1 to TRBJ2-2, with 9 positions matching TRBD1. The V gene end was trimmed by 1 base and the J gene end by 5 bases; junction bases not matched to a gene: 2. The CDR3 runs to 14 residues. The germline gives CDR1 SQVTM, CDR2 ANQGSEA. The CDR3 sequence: CSVEAGTGTGELFF. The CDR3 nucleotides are TGCAGCGTTGAAGCCGGGACAGGGACCGGGGAGCTGTTTTTT.

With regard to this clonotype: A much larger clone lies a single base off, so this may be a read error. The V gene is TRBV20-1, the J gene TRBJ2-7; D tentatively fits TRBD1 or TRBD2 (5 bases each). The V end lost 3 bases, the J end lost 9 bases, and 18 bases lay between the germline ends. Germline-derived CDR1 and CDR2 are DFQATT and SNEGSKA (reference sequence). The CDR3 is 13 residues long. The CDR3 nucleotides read TGCAGTGCTAGCCTAGTGGGACGTTCGGGGCAGTACTTC. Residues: CSASLVGRSGQYF.

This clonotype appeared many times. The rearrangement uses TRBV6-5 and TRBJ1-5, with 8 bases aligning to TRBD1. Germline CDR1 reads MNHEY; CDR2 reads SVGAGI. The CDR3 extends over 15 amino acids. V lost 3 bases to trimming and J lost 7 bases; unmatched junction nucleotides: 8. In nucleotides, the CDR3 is TGTGCCAGCAGTTATCGGGCAGGGGGCTTACAGCCCCAGCATTTT. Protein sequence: CASSYRAGGLQPQHF.

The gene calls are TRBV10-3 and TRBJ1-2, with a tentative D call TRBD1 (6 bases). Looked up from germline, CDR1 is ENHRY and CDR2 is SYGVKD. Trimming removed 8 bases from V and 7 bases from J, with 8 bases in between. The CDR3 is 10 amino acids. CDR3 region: CAIGGFGYTF. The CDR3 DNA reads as TGTGCCATCGGGGGCTTTGGCTACACCTTC.

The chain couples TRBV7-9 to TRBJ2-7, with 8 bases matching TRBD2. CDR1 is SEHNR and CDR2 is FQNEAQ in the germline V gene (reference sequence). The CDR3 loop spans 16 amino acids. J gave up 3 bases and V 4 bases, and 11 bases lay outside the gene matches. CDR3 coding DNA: TGTGCCAGCAGCTCCCCGGGAGGGCGGGGGGACTACGAGCAGTACTTC. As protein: CASSSPGGRGDYEQYF.

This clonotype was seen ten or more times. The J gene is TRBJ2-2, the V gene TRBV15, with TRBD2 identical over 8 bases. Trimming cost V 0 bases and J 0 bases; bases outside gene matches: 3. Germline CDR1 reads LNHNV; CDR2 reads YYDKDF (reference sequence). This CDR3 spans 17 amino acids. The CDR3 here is CATSRDRLASNTGELFF. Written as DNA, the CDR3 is TGTGCCACCAGCAGAGATAGACTAGCGTCGAACACCGGGGAGCTGTTTTTT.

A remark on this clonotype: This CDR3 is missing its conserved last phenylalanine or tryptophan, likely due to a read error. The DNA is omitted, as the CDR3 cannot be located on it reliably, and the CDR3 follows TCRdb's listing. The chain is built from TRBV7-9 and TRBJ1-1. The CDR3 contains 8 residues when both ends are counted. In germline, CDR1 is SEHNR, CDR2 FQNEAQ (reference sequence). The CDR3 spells CASSEAGG.

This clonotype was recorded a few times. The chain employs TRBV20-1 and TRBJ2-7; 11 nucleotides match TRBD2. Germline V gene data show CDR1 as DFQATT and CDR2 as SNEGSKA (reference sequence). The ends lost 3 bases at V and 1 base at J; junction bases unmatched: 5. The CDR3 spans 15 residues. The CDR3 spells CSARQTSGKSYEQYF. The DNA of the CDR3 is TGCAGTGCTAGGCAGACTAGCGGGAAATCCTACGAGCAGTACTTC.

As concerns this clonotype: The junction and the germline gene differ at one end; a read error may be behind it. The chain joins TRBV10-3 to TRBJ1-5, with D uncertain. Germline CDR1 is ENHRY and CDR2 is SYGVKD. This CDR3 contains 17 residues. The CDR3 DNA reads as TGTGCCAGCAGTGACTCGATGAGGGAGGAAAGCAATCAGCCCCAGCATTTT. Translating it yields CASSDSMREESNQPQHF.

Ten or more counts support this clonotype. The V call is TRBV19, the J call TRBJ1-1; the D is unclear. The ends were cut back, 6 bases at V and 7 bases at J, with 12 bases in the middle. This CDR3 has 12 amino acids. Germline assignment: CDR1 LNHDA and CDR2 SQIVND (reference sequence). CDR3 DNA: TGTGCCAGTAGCCCCGGACCGGGTGAAGCTTTCTTT. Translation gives CASSPGPGEAFF.

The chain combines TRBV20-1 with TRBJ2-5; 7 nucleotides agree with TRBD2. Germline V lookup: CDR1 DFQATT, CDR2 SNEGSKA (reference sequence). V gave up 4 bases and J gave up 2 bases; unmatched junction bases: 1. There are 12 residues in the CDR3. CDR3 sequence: CSAKAGQETQYF. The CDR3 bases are TGCAGTGCTAAAGCGGGGCAAGAGACCCAGTACTTC.

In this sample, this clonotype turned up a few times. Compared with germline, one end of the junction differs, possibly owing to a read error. The CDR3 here is CASSRGESSYEQYF. In nucleotides, the CDR3 is TGCGCCAGCAGCCGGGGCGAGAGCTCCTACGAGCAGTACTTC. The V and J genes are TRBV7-9 and TRBJ2-7; TRBD1 or TRBD2 may be the D gene (5 bases each). This CDR3 has 14 amino acids. CDR1 and CDR2 (germline): SEHNR, FQNEAQ (reference sequence). Combining the CDR3 with reference TRBV7-9 and TRBJ2-7 gives the whole variable domain DTGVSQNPRHKITKRGQNVTFRCDPISEHNRLYWYRQTLGQGPEFLTYFQNEAQLEKSRLLSDRFSAERPKGSFSTLEIQRTEQGDSAMYLCASSRGESSYEQYFGPGTRLTVT.

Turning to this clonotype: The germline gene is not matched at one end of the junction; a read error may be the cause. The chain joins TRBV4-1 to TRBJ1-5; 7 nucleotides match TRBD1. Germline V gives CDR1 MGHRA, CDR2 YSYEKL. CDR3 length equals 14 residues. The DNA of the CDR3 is TGTGCCAGCAGCCAAGGACAGGCCAATCAGCCCCAGCATTTT. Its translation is CASSQGQANQPQHF.

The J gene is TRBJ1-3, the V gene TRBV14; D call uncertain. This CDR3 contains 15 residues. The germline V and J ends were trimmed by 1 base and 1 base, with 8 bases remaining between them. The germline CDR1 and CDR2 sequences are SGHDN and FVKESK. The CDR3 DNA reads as TGTGCCAGCAGCCAAGGGATGGGATCTGGAAACACCATATATTTT. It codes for CASSQGMGSGNTIYF. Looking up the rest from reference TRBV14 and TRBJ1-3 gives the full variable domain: EAGVTQFPSHSVIEKGQTVTLRCDPISGHDNLYWYRRVMGKEIKFLLHFVKESKQDESGMPNNRFLAERTGGTYSTLKVQPAELEDSGVYFCASSQGMGSGNTIYFGEGSWLTVV.

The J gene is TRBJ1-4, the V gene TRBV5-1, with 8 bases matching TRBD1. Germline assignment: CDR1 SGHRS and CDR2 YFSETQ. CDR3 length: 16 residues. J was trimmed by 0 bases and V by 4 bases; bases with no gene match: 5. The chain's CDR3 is CASSSSGQATNEKLFF. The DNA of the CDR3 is TGCGCCAGCAGCAGCTCGGGACAGGCAACTAATGAAAAACTGTTTTTT.